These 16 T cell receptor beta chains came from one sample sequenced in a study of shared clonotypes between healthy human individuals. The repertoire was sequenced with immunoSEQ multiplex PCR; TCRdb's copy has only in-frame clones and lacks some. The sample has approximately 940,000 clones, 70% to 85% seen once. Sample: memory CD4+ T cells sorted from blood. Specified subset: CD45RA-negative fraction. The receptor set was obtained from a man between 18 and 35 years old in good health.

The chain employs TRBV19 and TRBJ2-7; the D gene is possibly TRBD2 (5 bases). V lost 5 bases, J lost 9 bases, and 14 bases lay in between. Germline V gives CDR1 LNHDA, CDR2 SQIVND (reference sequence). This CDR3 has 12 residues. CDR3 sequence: CASSAQDSWQYF. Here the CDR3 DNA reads TGTGCCAGTAGTGCGCAGGACTCTTGGCAGTACTTC.

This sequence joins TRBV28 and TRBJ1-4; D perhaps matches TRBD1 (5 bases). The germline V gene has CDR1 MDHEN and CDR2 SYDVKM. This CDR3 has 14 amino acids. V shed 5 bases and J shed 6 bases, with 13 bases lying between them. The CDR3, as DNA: TGTGCCAGCAGTGAACGTGGGGCCTATGAAAAACTGTTTTTT. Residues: CASSERGAYEKLFF.

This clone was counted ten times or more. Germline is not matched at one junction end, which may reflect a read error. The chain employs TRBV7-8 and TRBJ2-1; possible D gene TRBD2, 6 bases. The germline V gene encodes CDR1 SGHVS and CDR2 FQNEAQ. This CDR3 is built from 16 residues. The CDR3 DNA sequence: TGTGCCAGCAGCTTAGCCAATTGGGACTCCGACAATGAGCAGTTCTTC. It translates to CASSLANWDSDNEQFF.

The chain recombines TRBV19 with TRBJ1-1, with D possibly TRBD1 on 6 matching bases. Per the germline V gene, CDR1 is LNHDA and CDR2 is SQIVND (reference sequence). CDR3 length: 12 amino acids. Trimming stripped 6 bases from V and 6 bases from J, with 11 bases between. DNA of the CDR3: TGTGCCAGTAGCATCCAGGGGTCTGAAGCTTTCTTT. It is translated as CASSIQGSEAFF.

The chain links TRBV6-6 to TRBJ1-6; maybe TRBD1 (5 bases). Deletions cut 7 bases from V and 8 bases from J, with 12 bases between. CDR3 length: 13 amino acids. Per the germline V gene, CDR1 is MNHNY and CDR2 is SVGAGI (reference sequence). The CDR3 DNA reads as TGTGCCAGCACCTCGGGGCCCTATTCACCCCTCCACTTT. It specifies CASTSGPYSPLHF.

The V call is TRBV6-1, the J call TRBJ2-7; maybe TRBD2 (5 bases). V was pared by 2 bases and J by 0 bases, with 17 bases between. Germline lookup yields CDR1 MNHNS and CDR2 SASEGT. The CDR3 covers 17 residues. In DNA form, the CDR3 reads TGTGCCAGCAGTGAAATACCTGGCGGGCGCCTCTCCTACGAGCAGTACTTC. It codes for CASSEIPGGRLSYEQYF.

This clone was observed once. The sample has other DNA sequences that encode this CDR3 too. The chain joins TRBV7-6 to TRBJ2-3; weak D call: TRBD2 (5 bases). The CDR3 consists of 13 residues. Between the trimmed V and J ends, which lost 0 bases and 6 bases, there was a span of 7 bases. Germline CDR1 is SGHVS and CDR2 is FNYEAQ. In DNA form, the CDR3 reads TGTGCCAGCAGCTTAGCGCGGAGGGATACGCAGTATTTT. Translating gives CASSLARRDTQYF.

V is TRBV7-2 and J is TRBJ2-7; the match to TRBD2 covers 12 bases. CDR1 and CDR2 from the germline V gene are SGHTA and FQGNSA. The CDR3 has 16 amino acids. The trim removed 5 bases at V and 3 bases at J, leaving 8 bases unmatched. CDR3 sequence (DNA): TGTGCCAGCAGCGGAACAAGGACTAGCGGGATCTACGAGCAGTACTTC. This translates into CASSGTRTSGIYEQYF.

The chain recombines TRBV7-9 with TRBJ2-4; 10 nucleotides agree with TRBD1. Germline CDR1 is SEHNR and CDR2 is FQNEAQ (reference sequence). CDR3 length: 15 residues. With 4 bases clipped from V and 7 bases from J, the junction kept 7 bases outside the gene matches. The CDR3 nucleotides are TGTGCCAGCAGCTCCCGGGACAGGGGAGCGAACATTCAGTACTTC. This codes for CASSSRDRGANIQYF.

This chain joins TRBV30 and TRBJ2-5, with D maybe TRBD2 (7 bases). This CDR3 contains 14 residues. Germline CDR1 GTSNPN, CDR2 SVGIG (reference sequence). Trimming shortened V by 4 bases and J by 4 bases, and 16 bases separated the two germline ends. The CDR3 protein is CAWNLLGGGETQYF. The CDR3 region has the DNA TGTGCCTGGAATCTCCTAGGGGGGGGAGAGACCCAGTACTTC. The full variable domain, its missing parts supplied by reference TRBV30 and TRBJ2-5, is SQTIHQWPATLVQPVGSPLSLECTVEGTSNPNLYWYRQAAGRGLQLLFYSVGIGQISSEVPQNLSASRPQDRQFILSSKKLLLSDSGFYLCAWNLLGGGETQYFGPGTRLLVL.

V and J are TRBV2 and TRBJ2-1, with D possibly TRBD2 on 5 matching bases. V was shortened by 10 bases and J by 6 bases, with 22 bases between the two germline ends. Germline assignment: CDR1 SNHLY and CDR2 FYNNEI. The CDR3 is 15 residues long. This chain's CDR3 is CAISDSSRVGNEQFF. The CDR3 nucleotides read TGTGCCATCTCGGACTCCTCACGGGTGGGCAATGAGCAGTTCTTC.

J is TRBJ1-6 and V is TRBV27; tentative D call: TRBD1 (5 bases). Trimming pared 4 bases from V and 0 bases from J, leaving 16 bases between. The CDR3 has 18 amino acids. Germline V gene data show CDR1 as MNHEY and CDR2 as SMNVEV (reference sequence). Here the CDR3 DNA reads TGTGCCAGCAGTTCACCCGGGACGGCGAGCTCCTATAATTCACCCCTCCACTTT. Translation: CASSSPGTASSYNSPLHF.

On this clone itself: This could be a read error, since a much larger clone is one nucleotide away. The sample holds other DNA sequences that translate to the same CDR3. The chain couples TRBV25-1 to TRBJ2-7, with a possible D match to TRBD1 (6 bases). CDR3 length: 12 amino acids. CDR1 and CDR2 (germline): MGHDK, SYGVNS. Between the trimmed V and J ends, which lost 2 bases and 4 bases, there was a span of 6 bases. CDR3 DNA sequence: TGTGCCAGCAGTGAACAGGGGTACGAGCAGTACTTC. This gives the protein CASSEQGYEQYF.

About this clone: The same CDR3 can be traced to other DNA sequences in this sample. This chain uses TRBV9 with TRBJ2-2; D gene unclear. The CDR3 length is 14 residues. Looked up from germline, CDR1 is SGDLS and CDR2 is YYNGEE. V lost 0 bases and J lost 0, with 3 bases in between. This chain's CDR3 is CASSVVPNTGELFF. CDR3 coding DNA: TGTGCCAGCAGCGTAGTTCCGAACACCGGGGAGCTGTTTTTT. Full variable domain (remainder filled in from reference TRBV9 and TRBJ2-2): DSGVTQTPKHLITATGQRVTLRCSPRSGDLSVYWYQQSLDQGLQFLIQYYNGEERAKGNILERFSAQQFPDLHSELNLSSLELGDSALYFCASSVVPNTGELFFGEGSRLTVL.

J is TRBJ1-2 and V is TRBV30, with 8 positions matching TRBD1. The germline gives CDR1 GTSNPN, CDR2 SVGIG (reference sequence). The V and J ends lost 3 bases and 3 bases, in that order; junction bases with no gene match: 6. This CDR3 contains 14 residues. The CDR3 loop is CAWRNRGADYGYTF. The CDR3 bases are TGTGCCTGGAGAAACAGGGGGGCAGACTATGGCTACACCTTC.

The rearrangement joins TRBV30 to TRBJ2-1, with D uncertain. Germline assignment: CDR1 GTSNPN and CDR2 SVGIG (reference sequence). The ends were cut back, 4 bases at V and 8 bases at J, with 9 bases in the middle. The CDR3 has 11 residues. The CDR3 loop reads CAWKENDEQFF. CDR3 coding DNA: TGTGCCTGGAAGGAGAACGATGAGCAGTTCTTC.